The T cell receptor (beta chain) described here comes from a study of identical twins. Germline-derived CDR1 and CDR2 are SGHRS and YFSETQ. With 2 bases clipped from V and 2 bases from J, the junction kept 7 bases outside the gene matches. The CDR3 extends over 16 amino acids. TCRdb independently ran MiXCR on the 5' RACE reads; one entry per CDR3 protein. The sample lists 540,000 or so distinct CDR3 sequences, 20% to 25% seen once, with about 0.48% in the top ten. These records were also assigned to another study, of yellow fever vaccine responses in identical twins.

This sequence joins TRBV5-1 and TRBJ2-3; 8 bases agree with TRBD2. Material: CD4+ T cells sorted from blood. This TCR derives from a woman aged 18 to 35 in good health. CDR3 DNA: TGCGCCAGCAGCTTCGGGGGGGGCGTAGACACAGATACGCAGTATTTT. The encoded protein is CASSFGGGVDTDTQYF.